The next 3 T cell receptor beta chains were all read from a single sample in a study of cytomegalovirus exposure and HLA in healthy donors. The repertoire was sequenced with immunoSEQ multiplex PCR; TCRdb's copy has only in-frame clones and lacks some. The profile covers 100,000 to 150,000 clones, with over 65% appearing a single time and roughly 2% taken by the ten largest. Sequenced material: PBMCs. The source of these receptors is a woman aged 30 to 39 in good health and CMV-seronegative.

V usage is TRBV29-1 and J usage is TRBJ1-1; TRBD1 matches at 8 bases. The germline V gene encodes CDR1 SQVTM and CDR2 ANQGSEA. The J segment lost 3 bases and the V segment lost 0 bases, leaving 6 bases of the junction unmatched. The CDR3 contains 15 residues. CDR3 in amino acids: CSVEDQGARDTEAFF. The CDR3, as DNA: TGCAGCGTTGAAGATCAGGGGGCAAGGGACACTGAAGCTTTCTTT. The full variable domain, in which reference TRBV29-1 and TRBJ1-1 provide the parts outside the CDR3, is SAVISQKPSRDICQRGTSLTIQCQVDSQVTMMFWYRQQPGQSLTLIATANQGSEATYESGFVIDKFPISRPNLTFSTLTVSNMSPEDSSIYLCSVEDQGARDTEAFFGQGTRLTVV.

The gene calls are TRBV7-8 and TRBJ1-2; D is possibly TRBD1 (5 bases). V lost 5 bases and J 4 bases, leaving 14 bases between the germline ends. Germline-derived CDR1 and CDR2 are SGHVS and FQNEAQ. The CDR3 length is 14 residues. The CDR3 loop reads CASSPQGRSYGYTF. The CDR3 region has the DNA TGTGCCAGCAGCCCCCAGGGTCGGAGCTATGGCTACACCTTC. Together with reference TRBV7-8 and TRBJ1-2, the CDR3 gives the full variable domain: GAGVSQSPRYKVAKRGQDVALRCDPISGHVSLFWYQQALGQGPEFLTYFQNEAQLDKSGLPSDRFFAERPEGSVSTLKIQRTQQEDSAVYLCASSPQGRSYGYTFGSGTRLTVV.

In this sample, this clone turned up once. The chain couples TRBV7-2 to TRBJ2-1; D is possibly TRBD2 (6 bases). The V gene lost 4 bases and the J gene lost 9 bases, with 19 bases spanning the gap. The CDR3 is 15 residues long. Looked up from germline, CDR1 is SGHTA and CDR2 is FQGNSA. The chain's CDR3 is CASSSDGSFYGEQFF. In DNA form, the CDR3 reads TGTGCCAGCAGCTCAGACGGGAGTTTTTACGGTGAGCAGTTCTTC.